The 14 T cell receptor beta chains below come from one sample, sequenced in a study of blood T cell repertoires in COVID-19. Some clones are missing from TCRdb's copy, which holds only in-frame ones; the method was immunoSEQ multiplex PCR. This sample yields around 300,000 clones, of which approximately 85% are seen a single time; more than 7.5% belongs to the top ten. Sequencing was performed on peripheral blood. The receptor set was obtained from a man between 18 and 29 years old with active or convalescent COVID-19.

The chain is built from TRBV9 and TRBJ1-3, with D possibly TRBD1 on 5 matching bases. The CDR3 totals 15 residues. Germline V CDR1 and CDR2: SGDLS, YYNGEE. Deletions cut 4 bases from V and 0 bases from J, with 11 bases between. CDR3 loop: CASSPGLASGNTIYF. In nucleotides, the CDR3 is TGTGCCAGCAGCCCGGGACTGGCCTCTGGAAACACCATATATTTT. Filled out from reference TRBV9 and TRBJ1-3, the complete variable domain reads DSGVTQTPKHLITATGQRVTLRCSPRSGDLSVYWYQQSLDQGLQFLIQYYNGEERAKGNILERFSAQQFPDLHSELNLSSLELGDSALYFCASSPGLASGNTIYFGEGSWLTVV.

This chain joins TRBV27 and TRBJ1-5; TRBD1 matches 8 bases. Germline V lookup: CDR1 MNHEY, CDR2 SMNVEV (reference sequence). CDR3 length equals 17 residues. After removal of 5 bases from V and 4 bases from J, the junction contained 13 bases not matched to a gene. The CDR3 protein is CASSPTGGDRRNQPQHF. In nucleotides, the CDR3 is TGTGCCAGCAGTCCGACCGGTGGGGACAGGAGGAATCAGCCCCAGCATTTT.

The genes are TRBV19 and TRBJ2-5; tentatively, D is TRBD1 (6 bases). CDR1 is LNHDA, CDR2 SQIVND, per germline (reference sequence). This CDR3 is 13 amino acids long. V gave up 1 base and J gave up 5 bases, with 8 bases separating them. The CDR3 spells CASSIGQGETQYF. CDR3 coding DNA: TGTGCCAGTAGTATAGGCCAGGGGGAGACCCAGTACTTC.

The chain is built from TRBV5-1 and TRBJ1-1; 8 bases agree with TRBD1. The V and J ends lost 4 bases and 6 bases, in that order; junction bases with no gene match: 8. From germline, CDR1 is SGHRS and CDR2 YFSETQ. The CDR3 totals 14 residues. CDR3 DNA: TGCGCCAGCAGCCACGGACAGGGAACTGCTGAAGCTTTCTTT. Translating it yields CASSHGQGTAEAFF.

The chain has TRBV15 and TRBJ1-2, with no clear D. With 1 base removed from V and 3 bases from J, the gap between germline ends came to 18 bases. The CDR3 contains 17 residues. Germline V gene lookup returns CDR1 LNHNV and CDR2 YYDKDF (reference sequence). The CDR3 DNA reads TGTGCCACCAGCAGAGGCGTCGCCCGGGATTCCCACTATGGCTACACCTTC. This gives the protein CATSRGVARDSHYGYTF.

This chain uses TRBV6-5 with TRBJ1-2, with 9 bases aligning to TRBD1. The CDR3 covers 15 residues. The germline CDR1 and CDR2 sequences are MNHEY and SVGAGI. V shed 6 bases and J 1 base; nucleotides not matched to a gene: 6. CDR3 nucleotide sequence: TGTGCCAGCAGGCCGCGGGGACAGGGTAACTATGGCTACACCTTC. This sequence encodes CASRPRGQGNYGYTF.

The gene calls are TRBV2 and TRBJ2-5, with D tentatively TRBD2 (5 bases). V lost 8 bases, J lost 0 bases, and 19 bases lay in between. The CDR3 runs 16 residues. Germline CDR1 and CDR2: SNHLY and FYNNEI. CDR3 protein: CASSSAVLDNQETQYF. CDR3 nucleotide sequence: TGTGCCAGCTCCTCCGCGGTACTAGACAACCAAGAGACCCAGTACTTC.

This chain joins TRBV2 and TRBJ1-5; D might be TRBD1 (6 bases). The germline gives CDR1 SNHLY, CDR2 FYNNEI. The CDR3 is 15 residues long. The V end was cut by 6 bases, the J end by 2 bases, with 14 bases between. The CDR3 is CASSPRTDRNQPQHF. The CDR3 region has the DNA TGTGCCAGCAGCCCCAGGACAGATCGCAATCAGCCCCAGCATTTT. The full variable domain, its missing parts supplied by reference TRBV2 and TRBJ1-5, is EPEVTQTPSHQVTQMGQEVILRCVPISNHLYFYWYRQILGQKVEFLVSFYNNEISEKSEIFDDQFSVERPDGSNFTLKIRSTKLEDSAMYFCASSPRTDRNQPQHFGDGTRLSIL.

This chain joins TRBV7-9 and TRBJ1-3; maybe TRBD1 (6 bases). The CDR3 has 16 residues. Germline V gene lookup returns CDR1 SEHNR and CDR2 FQNEAQ (reference sequence). Trimming took off 5 bases at V and 5 bases at J, with 19 bases between the two ends. The CDR3 DNA is TGTGCCAGCAGCCCCAAAGGAAACAGGGAAAGAAACACCATATATTTT. This sequence encodes CASSPKGNRERNTIYF.

The rearrangement joins TRBV5-6 to TRBJ1-4; no firm D call. The V gene's germline CDR1 is SGHDT and CDR2 YYEEEE. The V gene lost 0 bases and the J gene lost 6 bases, with 6 bases spanning the gap. This CDR3 has 13 amino acids. The CDR3 loop is CASSLERDEKLFF. CDR3 in DNA: TGTGCCAGCAGCTTGGAACGCGATGAAAAACTGTTTTTT. Combining the CDR3 with reference TRBV5-6 and TRBJ1-4 gives the whole variable domain DAGVTQSPTHLIKTRGQQVTLRCSPKSGHDTVSWYQQALGQGPQFIFQYYEEEERQRGNFPDRFSGHQFPNYSSELNVNALLLGDSALYLCASSLERDEKLFFGSGTQLSVL.

V gene TRBV11-2 combines with J gene TRBJ1-2; the match to TRBD1 covers 7 bases. The CDR3 totals 14 residues. The germline gives CDR1 SGHAT, CDR2 FQNNGV. The V and J ends lost 3 bases and 3 bases, in that order; junction bases with no gene match: 4. CDR3 nucleotides: TGTGCCAGCAGCTTCTCTACAGGGGACTATGGCTACACCTTC. This encodes CASSFSTGDYGYTF.

The J gene is TRBJ2-3, the V gene TRBV5-4; TRBD2 agrees at 8 bases. After removal of 4 bases from V and 4 bases from J, the junction contained 14 bases not matched to a gene. The CDR3 extends over 17 amino acids. Germline CDR1 and CDR2: SGHNT and YYREEE (reference sequence). DNA for the CDR3: TGTGCCAGCAGCCCGGGGGGGGACTACCTACCCTCAGATACGCAGTATTTT. As protein: CASSPGGDYLPSDTQYF.

The sample holds one count of this clone. V gene TRBV5-1 combines with J gene TRBJ2-5, with a possible D match to TRBD2 (7 bases). CDR1 and CDR2 (germline): SGHRS, YFSETQ. There are 13 residues in the CDR3. Trimming took off 7 bases at V and 14 bases at J, with 24 bases between the two ends. CDR3 amino acids: CASYAKGGSEPYF. The CDR3 region has the DNA TGCGCCAGCTACGCCAAGGGGGGGTCGGAACCCTACTTC.

The chain combines TRBV9 with TRBJ2-5; tentatively, D is TRBD2 (6 bases). There are 14 residues in the CDR3. Germline values: CDR1 SGDLS, CDR2 YYNGEE. V was clipped by 4 bases and J by 1 base, with 11 bases between them. The CDR3: CASSSGDPQETQYF. The CDR3 DNA is TGTGCCAGCAGCTCGGGGGATCCCCAAGAGACCCAGTACTTC.